Shown below are 5 T cell receptor beta chains from a single sample sequenced in a study of blood T cell repertoires in COVID-19. Only in-frame clones appear in the TCRdb table, and some are missing; sequencing was by immunoSEQ multiplex PCR. The table lists under 200,000 clones, roughly four fifths of them singletons. Material for sequencing was peripheral blood. The receptors shown here come from a woman aged 25 to 39 with acute or convalescent COVID-19.

The V and J genes are TRBV7-9 and TRBJ2-7, with D possibly being TRBD1 (5 bases). The CDR3 has 16 residues. With 1 base removed from V and 3 bases from J, the gap between germline ends came to 16 bases. Germline V gives CDR1 SEHNR, CDR2 FQNEAQ (reference sequence). The CDR3 loop is CASSLGGIQGHYEQYF. CDR3 sequence (DNA): TGTGCCAGCAGCTTAGGGGGTATCCAGGGCCACTACGAGCAGTACTTC.

This clone was found once. The rearrangement uses TRBV20-1 and TRBJ2-1; a weak D match, TRBD2 (6 bases). The CDR3 is 12 residues long. Looked up from germline, CDR1 is DFQATT and CDR2 is SNEGSKA (reference sequence). V was clipped by 3 bases and J by 6 bases, with 9 bases between them. CDR3 bases: TGCAGTGCTAGTAAGGAGGGCAATGAGCAGTTCTTC. It specifies CSASKEGNEQFF.

The rearrangement links TRBV7-2 to TRBJ1-5; 8 bases line up with TRBD1. In germline, CDR1 is SGHTA, CDR2 FQGNSA. Germline trimming cut 4 bases from V and 6 bases from J; bases unmatched to any gene: 5. CDR3 length equals 14 residues. DNA of the CDR3: TGTGCCAGCAGCTCCGGACAGGGAGGTCAGCCCCAGCATTTT. Translated, it gives CASSSGQGGQPQHF.

The genes are TRBV5-6 and TRBJ1-2; the D gene is possibly TRBD1 (5 bases). CDR1 is SGHDT, CDR2 YYEEEE, per germline. With 0 bases removed from V and 4 bases from J, the gap between germline ends came to 19 bases. The CDR3 has 17 amino acids. The CDR3 reads CASSLVYRMSASYGYTF. The CDR3 DNA follows: TGTGCCAGCAGCTTGGTTTACAGGATGTCAGCCTCCTATGGCTACACCTTC.

The gene calls are TRBV2 and TRBJ1-1; unclear D gene. CDR3 length equals 14 residues. V was cut by 3 bases and J by 2 bases, with 10 bases left in between. CDR1 SNHLY and CDR2 FYNNEI come from the germline V gene. CDR3 DNA: TGTGCCAGCAGTGAGCGGGGTTATAACACTGAAGCTTTCTTT. Residues: CASSERGYNTEAFF.